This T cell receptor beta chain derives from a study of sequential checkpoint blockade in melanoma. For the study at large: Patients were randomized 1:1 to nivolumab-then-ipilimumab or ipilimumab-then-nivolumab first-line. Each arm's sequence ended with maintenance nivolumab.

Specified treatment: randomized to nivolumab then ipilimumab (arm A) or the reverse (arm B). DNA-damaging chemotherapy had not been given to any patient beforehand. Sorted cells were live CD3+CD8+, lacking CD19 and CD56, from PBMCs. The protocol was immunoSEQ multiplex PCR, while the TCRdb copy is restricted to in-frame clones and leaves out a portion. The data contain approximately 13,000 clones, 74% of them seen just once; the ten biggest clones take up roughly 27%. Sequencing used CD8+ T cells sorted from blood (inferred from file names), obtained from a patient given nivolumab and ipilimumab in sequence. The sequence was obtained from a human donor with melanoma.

In DNA, the CDR3 is TGTGCCAGCAGCTTAGTGGCAGTGACTAACTATGGCTACACCTTC. Amino acids: CASSLVAVTNYGYTF. The chain links TRBV7-8 to TRBJ1-2, with D unclear. The V gene's germline CDR1 is SGHVS and CDR2 FQNEAQ. Trimming removed 1 base at V and 0 bases at J, with 9 bases between. The CDR3 runs 15 residues.